This T cell receptor beta chain is from a study of cytomegalovirus exposure and HLA in healthy donors. Study results and limitations: Most sequenced TCRs were rare (though some public TCRs occurred in many donors).

This clone was observed a handful of times. The antigen is not known. This CDR3 region has 14 residues. V lost 4 bases and J lost 6, with 13 bases in between. Germline V gene lookup returns CDR1 MNHNY and CDR2 SVGAGI (reference sequence). Use of 60 Vbeta and 13 Jbeta primers characterized the PCR. In the source study's methods: It was a later analysis that counted about 80 million unique TCR beta chains, of which some 9.9 million were shared. The protocol was immunoSEQ multiplex PCR, while the TCRdb copy is restricted to in-frame clones and leaves out a portion. The DNA was the basis for D and trimming; V, J and clone size are from that table. The sample lists 100,000 to 150,000 clones, approximately 69% seen once, with 4% in the top ten.

The sequencing sample was made of PBMCs. The V gene is TRBV6-6, the J gene TRBJ1-5, with a weak D call TRBD1 (5 bases). This TCR was sampled from a man in his forties or fifties in good health and CMV-seropositive. This chain's CDR3 is CASSLSQESQPQHF. In DNA form, the CDR3 reads TGTGCCAGCAGTTTATCACAGGAGTCTCAGCCCCAGCATTTT.